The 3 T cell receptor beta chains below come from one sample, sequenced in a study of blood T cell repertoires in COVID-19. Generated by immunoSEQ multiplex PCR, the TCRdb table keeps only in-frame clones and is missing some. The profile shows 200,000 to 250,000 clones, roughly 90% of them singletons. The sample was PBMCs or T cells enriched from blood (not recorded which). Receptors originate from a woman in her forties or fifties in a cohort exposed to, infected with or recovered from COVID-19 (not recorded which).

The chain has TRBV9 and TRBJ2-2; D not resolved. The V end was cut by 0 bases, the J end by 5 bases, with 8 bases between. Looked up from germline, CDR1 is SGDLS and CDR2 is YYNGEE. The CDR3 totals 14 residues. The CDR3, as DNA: TGTGCCAGCAGCGTAGAAGCTGTAACCGGGGAGCTGTTTTTT. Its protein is CASSVEAVTGELFF. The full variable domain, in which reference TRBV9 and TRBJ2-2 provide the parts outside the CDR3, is DSGVTQTPKHLITATGQRVTLRCSPRSGDLSVYWYQQSLDQGLQFLIQYYNGEERAKGNILERFSAQQFPDLHSELNLSSLELGDSALYFCASSVEAVTGELFFGEGSRLTVL.

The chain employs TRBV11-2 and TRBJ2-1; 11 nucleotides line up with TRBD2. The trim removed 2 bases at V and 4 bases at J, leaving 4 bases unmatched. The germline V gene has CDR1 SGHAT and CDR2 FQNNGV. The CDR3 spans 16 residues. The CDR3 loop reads CASSLLAGGLYNEQFF. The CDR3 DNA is TGTGCCAGCAGCTTACTAGCGGGGGGCTTATACAATGAGCAGTTCTTC. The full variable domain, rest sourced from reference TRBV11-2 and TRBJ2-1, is EAGVAQSPRYKIIEKRQSVAFWCNPISGHATLYWYQQILGQGPKLLIQFQNNGVVDDSQLPKDRFSAERLKGVDSTLKIQPAKLEDSAVYLCASSLLAGGLYNEQFFGPGTRLTVL.

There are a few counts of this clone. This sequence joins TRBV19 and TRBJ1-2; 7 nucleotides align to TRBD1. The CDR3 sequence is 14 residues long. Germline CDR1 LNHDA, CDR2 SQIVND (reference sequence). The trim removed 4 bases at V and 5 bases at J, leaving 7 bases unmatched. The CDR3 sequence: CASSTGTVAYGYTF. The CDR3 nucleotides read TGTGCCAGTAGTACCGGGACAGTAGCGTATGGCTACACCTTC.